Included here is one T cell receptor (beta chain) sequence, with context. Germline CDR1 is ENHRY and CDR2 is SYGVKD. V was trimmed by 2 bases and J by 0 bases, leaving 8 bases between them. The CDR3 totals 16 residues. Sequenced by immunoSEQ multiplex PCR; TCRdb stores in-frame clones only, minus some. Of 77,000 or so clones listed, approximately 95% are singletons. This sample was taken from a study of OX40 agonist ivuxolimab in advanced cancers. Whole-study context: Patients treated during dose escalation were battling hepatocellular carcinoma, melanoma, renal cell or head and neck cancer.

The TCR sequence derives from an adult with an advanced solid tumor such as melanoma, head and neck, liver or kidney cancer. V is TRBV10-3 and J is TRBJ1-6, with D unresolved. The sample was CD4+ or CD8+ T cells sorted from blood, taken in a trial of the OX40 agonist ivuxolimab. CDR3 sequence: CAISERGSSYNSPLHF. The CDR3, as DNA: TGTGCCATCAGTGAGCGAGGGAGCTCCTATAATTCACCCCTCCACTTT.